The 23 T cell receptor beta chains in this list originate from one sample, sequenced in a study of blood T cell repertoires in COVID-19. Measured with immunoSEQ multiplex PCR; TCRdb has only the in-frame clones, and not every one. The profile shows 55,000 to 80,000 clones, 80% to 90% of them singletons. The specimen was peripheral blood. Receptor source: a human donor in a cohort sampled during active COVID-19.

This clone was seen once. This chain joins TRBV7-3 and TRBJ2-3; TRBD2 matches 8 bases. V was pared by 5 bases and J by 4 bases, with 5 bases of the junction left unmatched. Germline V gene sequence: CDR1 SGHTA, CDR2 FQGTGA. The CDR3 consists of 14 residues. CDR3: CASSQSSGADTQYF. The DNA for the CDR3 is TGTGCCAGCAGCCAAAGTAGCGGGGCAGATACGCAGTATTTT.

The rearrangement joins TRBV27 to TRBJ2-3; 15 bases agree with TRBD2. V was clipped by 8 bases and J by 2 bases; unmatched bases: 11. The germline V gene has CDR1 MNHEY and CDR2 SMNVEV (reference sequence). The CDR3 sequence is 18 residues long. CDR3 nucleotide sequence: TGTGCCAGCCATATGTGGGGACTAGCGGGGGGCTTCACAGATACGCAGTATTTT. It translates to CASHMWGLAGGFTDTQYF.

This clone was seen only once. The chain is built from TRBV15 and TRBJ2-1, with 8 nucleotides matching TRBD2. With 5 bases clipped from V and 0 bases from J, the junction kept 12 bases outside the gene matches. This CDR3 is 18 amino acids long. Germline CDR1 reads LNHNV; CDR2 reads YYDKDF (reference sequence). This CDR3 is CATSFGLAGYSSYNEQFF. CDR3 bases: TGTGCCACCAGCTTCGGGCTAGCGGGTTATAGCTCCTACAATGAGCAGTTCTTC.

This chain uses TRBV7-2 with TRBJ2-1, with 8 bases matching TRBD1. The junction had 9 bases not matched to a gene; V was cut back by 1 base and J by 4 bases. Germline CDR1 and CDR2: SGHTA and FQGNSA. This CDR3 spans 17 amino acids. CDR3 in DNA: TGTGCCAGCAGCTTAGAGATTGGGACAGGACTTTACAATGAGCAGTTCTTC. Residues: CASSLEIGTGLYNEQFF.

The rearrangement uses TRBV6-5 and TRBJ2-7, with D tentatively TRBD2 (6 bases). The germline gives CDR1 MNHEY, CDR2 SVGAGI. The CDR3 has 15 residues. The V gene lost 2 bases and the J gene lost 3 bases, with 14 bases spanning the gap. Here the CDR3 reads CASSYRAGTLYEQYF. DNA of the CDR3: TGTGCCAGCAGTTACCGAGCGGGTACCCTCTACGAGCAGTACTTC.

This clone came up many times. V and J are TRBV5-4 and TRBJ2-7, with a weak D call TRBD1 (6 bases). Deletions cut 6 bases from V and 2 bases from J, with 15 bases between. Germline CDR1 and CDR2: SGHNT and YYREEE (reference sequence). CDR3 length: 14 residues. The CDR3 spells CASKWAQGPYEQYF. CDR3 nucleotide sequence: TGTGCCAGCAAATGGGCACAGGGTCCCTACGAGCAGTACTTC.

The CDR3, as DNA: TGCAGCGTCCTCGTTACTACGGGAAATGAGCAGTTCTTC. It codes for CSVLVTTGNEQFF. The chain couples TRBV29-1 to TRBJ2-1, with D perhaps TRBD2 (5 bases). The length of the CDR3 is 13 residues. V lost 6 bases and J 7 bases, leaving 16 bases between the germline ends. CDR1 and CDR2 (germline): SQVTM, ANQGSEA.

The V and J genes are TRBV7-9 and TRBJ2-5; a possible D gene is TRBD1 (5 bases). CDR1 and CDR2 (germline): SEHNR, FQNEAQ (reference sequence). V lost 2 bases to trimming and J lost 9 bases, with 7 bases between them. This CDR3 has 11 residues. DNA of the CDR3: TGTGCCAGCAGCTTAATAGGGGCCCAGTACTTC. Protein: CASSLIGAQYF.

The chain carries TRBV5-1 and TRBJ1-6; 12 bases align to TRBD1. This CDR3 has 18 amino acids. CDR1 is SGHRS, CDR2 YFSETQ, per germline. V gave up 3 bases and J gave up 7 bases; unmatched junction bases: 11. CDR3 region: CASSSGTGGFRGNSPLHF. The CDR3 DNA sequence: TGCGCCAGCAGCTCCGGGACAGGGGGCTTTAGGGGGAATTCACCCCTCCACTTT.

The rearrangement links TRBV4-1 to TRBJ1-2; no clear D gene. There are 16 residues in the CDR3. Germline V gives CDR1 MGHRA, CDR2 YSYEKL. Between the trimmed V and J ends, which lost 3 bases and 0 bases, there was a span of 14 bases. The CDR3 DNA reads as TGCGCCAGCAGCCATGCTTCCAGATCTTCTAACTATGGCTACACCTTC. The encoded protein is CASSHASRSSNYGYTF.

The V call is TRBV24-1, the J call TRBJ2-1, with D possibly being TRBD1 (6 bases). Per germline, CDR1 KGHDR and CDR2 SFDVKD. The ends were cut back, 6 bases at V and 7 bases at J, with 6 bases in the middle. The CDR3 loop spans 11 amino acids. CDR3 amino acids: CATSRGNEQFF. The DNA for the CDR3 is TGTGCCACCAGTAGGGGGAATGAGCAGTTCTTC.

This clone has just a few counts. The chain's CDR3 is CASSYAGGLGYTF. The CDR3, as DNA: TGTGCCAGCAGCTACGCAGGGGGTTTGGGCTACACCTTC. The chain links TRBV11-2 to TRBJ1-2; 7 bases map to TRBD1. The V segment lost 4 bases and the J segment 8 bases; nucleotides outside the gene matches: 7. The CDR3 is 13 amino acids. The germline gives CDR1 SGHAT, CDR2 FQNNGV. Looking up the rest from reference TRBV11-2 and TRBJ1-2 gives the full variable domain: EAGVAQSPRYKIIEKRQSVAFWCNPISGHATLYWYQQILGQGPKLLIQFQNNGVVDDSQLPKDRFSAERLKGVDSTLKIQPAKLEDSAVYLCASSYAGGLGYTFGSGTRLTVV.

V is TRBV2 and J is TRBJ1-5; weak D call: TRBD1 (6 bases). Trimming shortened V by 8 bases and J by 3 bases, and 17 bases separated the two germline ends. The CDR3 sequence is 15 residues long. The germline gives CDR1 SNHLY, CDR2 FYNNEI. Written as DNA, the CDR3 is TGTGCCAGCTCTTCAGGGGCTCGTTACAATCAGCCCCAGCATTTT. Its translation: CASSSGARYNQPQHF.

The sample holds a few counts of this clone. The rearrangement uses TRBV5-1 and TRBJ2-2; 8 positions agree with TRBD2. The CDR3 contains 14 residues. Germline lookup yields CDR1 SGHRS and CDR2 YFSETQ. Trimming cost V 6 bases and J 6 bases; bases outside gene matches: 7. The CDR3 DNA reads TGCGCCAGCAATTCCGGGGGGGCCCCCGGGGAGCTGTTTTTT. As protein: CASNSGGAPGELFF.

The chain couples TRBV2 to TRBJ2-4; no clear D gene. The germline V and J ends were trimmed by 6 bases and 0 bases, with 12 bases remaining between them. The CDR3 length is 15 residues. CDR1 is SNHLY and CDR2 is FYNNEI in the germline V gene. CDR3 bases: TGTGCCAGCAGCCCGCCCCGACTAGCCAAAAACATTCAGTACTTC. Its translation is CASSPPRLAKNIQYF.

This clone was counted once. The gene calls are TRBV6-5 and TRBJ1-5; the match to TRBD1 covers 9 bases. Germline CDR1 and CDR2: MNHEY and SVGAGI. CDR3 length: 14 amino acids. Trimming removed 6 bases from V and 11 bases from J; junction bases left unmatched: 11. CDR3 in DNA: TGTGCCAGCAGACAGACAGGGGGTGATTTGGCCCAGCATTTT. This codes for CASRQTGGDLAQHF.

This rearrangement joins TRBV7-8 to TRBJ2-1, with a possible D match to TRBD2 (6 bases). V was cut by 7 bases and J by 6 bases, with 19 bases left in between. CDR3 length: 15 residues. CDR1 and CDR2 (germline): SGHVS, FQNEAQ. CDR3 residues: CASTSSRASANEQFF. The CDR3 coding sequence is TGTGCCAGCACCTCATCCCGAGCTAGCGCCAATGAGCAGTTCTTC.

Here the CDR3 reads CASSLRQGGNEQFF. The DNA of the CDR3 is TGTGCCAGCAGCTTAAGACAGGGCGGCAATGAGCAGTTCTTC. The J gene is TRBJ2-1, the V gene TRBV11-2; 7 positions match TRBD1. The V gene's germline CDR1 is SGHAT and CDR2 FQNNGV. The J segment lost 6 bases and the V segment lost 2 bases, leaving 4 bases of the junction unmatched. The CDR3 has 14 residues.

This clone is medium-sized by share. The V gene is TRBV6-5, the J gene TRBJ1-6; 9 bases fit TRBD1. The germline CDR1 and CDR2 sequences are MNHEY and SVGAGI. The V gene end was trimmed by 3 bases and the J gene end by 7 bases; junction bases not matched to a gene: 7. CDR3 length equals 16 residues. CDR3 residues: CASSYLGQGRNSPLHF. CDR3 in DNA: TGTGCCAGCAGTTATCTTGGACAGGGGAGGAATTCACCCCTCCACTTT.

This CDR3 is CASSLILRETQYF. The CDR3, as DNA: TGCGCCAGCAGCTTGATTCTTCGAGAGACCCAGTACTTC. The chain links TRBV5-1 to TRBJ2-5; no firm D call. This CDR3 spans 13 amino acids. Deletions cut 1 base from V and 4 bases from J, with 8 bases between. The germline V gene encodes CDR1 SGHRS and CDR2 YFSETQ. Variable domain in full (rest from reference TRBV5-1 and TRBJ2-5): KAGVTQTPRYLIKTRGQQVTLSCSPISGHRSVSWYQQTPGQGLQFLFEYFSETQRNKGNFPGRFSGRQFSNSRSEMNVSTLELGDSALYLCASSLILRETQYFGPGTRLLVL.

The chain combines TRBV12-3 or TRBV12-4 with TRBJ1-2; maybe TRBD1 (6 bases). V was clipped by 7 bases and J by 7 bases, with 13 bases between them. CDR3 length: 12 amino acids. The CDR3 region is CASNRRGAGYTF. Here the CDR3 DNA reads TGTGCCAGCAATAGACGGGGGGCTGGCTACACCTTC.

The rearrangement joins TRBV9 to TRBJ2-3, with 9 positions matching TRBD2. V lost 1 base and J lost 6; bases outside the gene matches: 6. The length of the CDR3 is 15 residues. Looked up from germline, CDR1 is SGDLS and CDR2 is YYNGEE. CDR3 DNA: TGTGCCAGCAGCGTACAGAGCGGGAGGTTGGATACGCAGTATTTT. This codes for CASSVQSGRLDTQYF. Using reference TRBV9 and TRBJ2-3 for the parts outside the CDR3, the full variable domain is DSGVTQTPKHLITATGQRVTLRCSPRSGDLSVYWYQQSLDQGLQFLIQYYNGEERAKGNILERFSAQQFPDLHSELNLSSLELGDSALYFCASSVQSGRLDTQYFGPGTRLTVL.

This rearrangement joins TRBV5-1 to TRBJ2-3; 8 nucleotides agree with TRBD1. V lost 4 bases and J lost 6; bases outside the gene matches: 7. The CDR3 spans 14 residues. Germline V lookup: CDR1 SGHRS, CDR2 YFSETQ. The CDR3 region has the DNA TGCGCCAGCAGCGGGGCCAGGGGGCGGGATACGCAGTATTTT. Translated, it gives CASSGARGRDTQYF.